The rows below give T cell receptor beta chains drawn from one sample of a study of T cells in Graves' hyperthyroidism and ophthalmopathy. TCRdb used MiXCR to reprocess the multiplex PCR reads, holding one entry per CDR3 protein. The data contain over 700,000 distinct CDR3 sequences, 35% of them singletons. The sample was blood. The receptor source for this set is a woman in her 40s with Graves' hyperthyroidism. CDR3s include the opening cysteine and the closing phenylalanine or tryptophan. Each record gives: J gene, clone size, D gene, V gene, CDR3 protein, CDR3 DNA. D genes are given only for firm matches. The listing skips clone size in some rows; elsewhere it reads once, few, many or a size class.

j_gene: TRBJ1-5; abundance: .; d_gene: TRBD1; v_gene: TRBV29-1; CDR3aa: CSVEGDRDQPQHF; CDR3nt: TGCAGCGTTGAGGGGGACAGGGATCAGCCCCAGCATTTT
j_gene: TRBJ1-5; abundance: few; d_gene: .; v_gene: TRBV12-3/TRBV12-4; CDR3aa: CASSPGSVTGANQPQHF; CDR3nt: TGTGCCAGCAGTCCCGGGTCAGTGACAGGCGCAAATCAGCCCCAGCATTTT
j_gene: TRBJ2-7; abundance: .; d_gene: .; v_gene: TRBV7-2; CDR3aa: CASSVRDVQTYEQYF; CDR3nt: TGTGCCAGCAGCGTCCGGGACGTCCAAACCTACGAGCAGTACTTC
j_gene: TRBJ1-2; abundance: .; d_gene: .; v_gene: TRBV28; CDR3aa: CASASGAYGYTF; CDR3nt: TGTGCCAGCGCGTCGGGGGCATATGGCTACACCTTC
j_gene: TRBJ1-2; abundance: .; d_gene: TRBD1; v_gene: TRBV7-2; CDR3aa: CASSSGQLDYGYTF; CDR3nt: TGTGCCAGCAGTTCGGGACAGCTGGACTATGGCTACACCTTC
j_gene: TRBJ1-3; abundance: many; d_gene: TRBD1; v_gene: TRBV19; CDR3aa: CASMTGFGGNTIYF; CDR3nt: TGTGCCAGTATGACAGGGTTCGGCGGAAACACCATATATTTT
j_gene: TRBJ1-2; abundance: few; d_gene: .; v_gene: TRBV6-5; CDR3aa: CASSTDRYSYHGYTF; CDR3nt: TGTGCCAGCAGCACCGACAGATACTCGTACCATGGCTACACCTTC
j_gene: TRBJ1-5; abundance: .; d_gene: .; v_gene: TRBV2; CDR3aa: CASSSQGGGVSNQPQHF; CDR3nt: TGTGCCAGCAGTTCCCAGGGAGGTGGTGTTAGCAATCAGCCCCAGCATTTT
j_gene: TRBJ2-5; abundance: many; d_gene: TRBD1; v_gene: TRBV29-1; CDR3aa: CSAGQGEGTQYF; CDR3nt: TGCAGCGCCGGACAGGGGGAAGGGACCCAGTACTTC
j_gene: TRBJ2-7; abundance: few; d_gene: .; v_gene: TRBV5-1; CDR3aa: CASSLESGTSYEQYF; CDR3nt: TGCGCCAGCAGCTTGGAGTCAGGGACCTCCTACGAGCAGTACTTC
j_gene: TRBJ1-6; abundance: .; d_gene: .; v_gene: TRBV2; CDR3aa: CASSAPFRGYNSPLHF; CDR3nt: TGTGCCAGCAGTGCACCCTTCAGGGGTTATAATTCACCCCTCCACTTT
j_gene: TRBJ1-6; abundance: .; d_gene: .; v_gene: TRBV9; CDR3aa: CASSPNGQAVILHF; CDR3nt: TGTGCCAGCAGCCCCAACGGGCAGGCCGTGATCCTCCACTTT
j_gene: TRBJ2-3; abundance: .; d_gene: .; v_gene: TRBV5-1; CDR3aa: CASARLGEGADTQYF; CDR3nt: TGCGCCAGTGCGCGTCTTGGGGAGGGGGCAGATACGCAGTATTTT